The sequence of this TCR beta chain was determined in a study of vaccination effects on CD4 cells after COVID-19. Overall study: Post-vaccine draws lagged the second dose by a median of 72 days.

Trimming shortened V by 5 bases and J by 4 bases, and 16 bases separated the two germline ends. Germline V gene sequence: CDR1 SGHAT, CDR2 FQNNGV. This CDR3 is 15 amino acids long. Around day 10 of culture, CD4+ T cells were separated out. Two doses of BNT162b2 or mRNA-1273 vaccine were administered to participants. Some clones are missing from TCRdb's copy, which holds only in-frame ones; the method was immunoSEQ multiplex PCR. The sample yields approximately 37,000 clones, about 70% seen once. Regarding this clone: Its cognate antigen is unknown.

The sample here was CD4+ T cells from PBMCs cultured without peptide, taken after COVID-19 vaccination. The receptor was derived from a human donor who received a COVID-19 vaccine. The chain couples TRBV11-2 to TRBJ2-3; maybe TRBD2 (6 bases). The CDR3 sequence: CASSPGQAGADTQYF. DNA for the CDR3: TGTGCCAGCAGCCCAGGGCAAGCGGGCGCAGATACGCAGTATTTT. Based on the CDR3 plus reference TRBV11-2 and TRBJ2-3, the full variable domain is EAGVAQSPRYKIIEKRQSVAFWCNPISGHATLYWYQQILGQGPKLLIQFQNNGVVDDSQLPKDRFSAERLKGVDSTLKIQPAKLEDSAVYLCASSPGQAGADTQYFGPGTRLTVL.